This T cell receptor (beta chain) was sequenced for a study of monozygotic twins with inflammatory bowel disease. The unique tags termed UMIs, each holding a 6-nucleotide sample barcode, were added by means of template switching. TCRdb processed the 5' RACE reads again and assigns one entry to each CDR3 protein, with no DNA. This sample contains fewer than 550,000 distinct CDR3 sequences. As concerns this clonotype: The antigen remains undetermined.

The CDR3 has 13 amino acids. Looked up from germline, CDR1 is DFQATT and CDR2 is SNEGSKA (reference sequence). Notes on the study in general: Clonotype overlap with others was lower in IBD patients than in healthy twins, a difference that was greatest with disease activity. There was no support for any single strong signal or clonotype associated with IBD.

Sequenced: blood. The rearrangement joins TRBV20-1 to TRBJ1-4. This TCR came from a human donor with ulcerative colitis or Crohn's disease, or a healthy co-twin of an affected twin (not recorded which). The CDR3 loop reads CSAGSGLNEKLFF.